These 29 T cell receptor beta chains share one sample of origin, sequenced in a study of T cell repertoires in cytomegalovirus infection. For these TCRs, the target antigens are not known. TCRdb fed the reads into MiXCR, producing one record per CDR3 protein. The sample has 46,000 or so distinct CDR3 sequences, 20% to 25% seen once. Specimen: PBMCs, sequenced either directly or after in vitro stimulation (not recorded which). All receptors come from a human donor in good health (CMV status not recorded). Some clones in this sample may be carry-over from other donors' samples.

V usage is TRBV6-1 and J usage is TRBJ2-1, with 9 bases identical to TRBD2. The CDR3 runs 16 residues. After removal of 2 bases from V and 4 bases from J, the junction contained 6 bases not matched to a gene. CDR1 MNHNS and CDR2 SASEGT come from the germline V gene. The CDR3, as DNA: TGTGCCAGCAGTGAAATGGCGGGGGGGCCATACAATGAGCAGTTCTTC. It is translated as CASSEMAGGPYNEQFF.

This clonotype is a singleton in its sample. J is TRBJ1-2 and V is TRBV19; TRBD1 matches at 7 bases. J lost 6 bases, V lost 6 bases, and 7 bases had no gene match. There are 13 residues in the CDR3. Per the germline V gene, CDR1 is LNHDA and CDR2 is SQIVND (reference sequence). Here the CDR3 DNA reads TGTGCCAGTAGCATGGACAGGAGGAATGGCTACACCTTC. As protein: CASSMDRRNGYTF.

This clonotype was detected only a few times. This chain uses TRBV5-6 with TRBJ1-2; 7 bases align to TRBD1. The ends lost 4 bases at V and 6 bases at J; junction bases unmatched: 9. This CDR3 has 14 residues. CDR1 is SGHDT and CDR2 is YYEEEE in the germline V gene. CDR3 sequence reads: CASSPATGTDGYTF. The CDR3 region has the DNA TGTGCCAGCAGCCCCGCGACAGGGACGGATGGCTACACCTTC.

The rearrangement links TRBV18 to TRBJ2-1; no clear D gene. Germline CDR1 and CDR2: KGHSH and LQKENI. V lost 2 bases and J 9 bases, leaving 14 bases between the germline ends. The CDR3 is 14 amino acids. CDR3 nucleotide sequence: TGTGCCAGCTCACCAGATTCAGCAGGATTTGAGCAGTTCTTC. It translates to CASSPDSAGFEQFF.

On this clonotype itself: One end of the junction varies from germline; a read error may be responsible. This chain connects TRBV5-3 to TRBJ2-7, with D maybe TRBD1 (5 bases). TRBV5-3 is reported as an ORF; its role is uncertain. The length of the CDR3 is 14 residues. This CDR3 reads CASSLDRGRYEQYF. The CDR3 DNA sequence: TGTGCCAGCAGCTTGGATAGGGGTCGGTACGAGCAGTACTTC.

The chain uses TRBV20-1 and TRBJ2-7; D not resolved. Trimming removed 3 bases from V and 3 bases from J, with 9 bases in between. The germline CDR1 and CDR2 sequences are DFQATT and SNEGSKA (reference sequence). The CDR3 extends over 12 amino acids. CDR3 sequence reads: CSASSYDYEQYF. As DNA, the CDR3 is TGCAGTGCTAGCTCTTACGACTACGAGCAGTACTTC.

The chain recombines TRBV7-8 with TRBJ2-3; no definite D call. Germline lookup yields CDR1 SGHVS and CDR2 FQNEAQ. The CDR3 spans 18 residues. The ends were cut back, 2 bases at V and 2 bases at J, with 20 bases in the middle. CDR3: CASSLTYSPALPTDTQYF. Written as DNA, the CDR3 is TGTGCCAGCAGCTTAACATATTCACCAGCCTTGCCCACAGATACGCAGTATTTT.

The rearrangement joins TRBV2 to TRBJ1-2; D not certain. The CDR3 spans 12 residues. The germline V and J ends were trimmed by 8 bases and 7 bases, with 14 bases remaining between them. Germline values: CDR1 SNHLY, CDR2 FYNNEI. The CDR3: CASLAGFRGYTF. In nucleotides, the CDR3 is TGTGCCAGCCTTGCGGGATTTCGTGGCTACACCTTC.

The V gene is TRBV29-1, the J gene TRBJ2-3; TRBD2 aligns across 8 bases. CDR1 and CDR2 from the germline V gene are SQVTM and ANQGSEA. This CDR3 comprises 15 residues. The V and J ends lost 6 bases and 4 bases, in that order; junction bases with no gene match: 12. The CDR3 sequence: CSVVRSSGFPDTQYF. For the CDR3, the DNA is TGCAGCGTGGTAAGGTCTAGCGGGTTCCCAGATACGCAGTATTTT.

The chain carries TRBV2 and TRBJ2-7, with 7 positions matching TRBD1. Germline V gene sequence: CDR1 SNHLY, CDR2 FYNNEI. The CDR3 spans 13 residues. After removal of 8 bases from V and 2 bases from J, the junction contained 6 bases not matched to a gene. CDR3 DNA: TGTGCCAGCCAGGGGGACGGAGCCTACGAGCAGTACTTC. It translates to CASQGDGAYEQYF.

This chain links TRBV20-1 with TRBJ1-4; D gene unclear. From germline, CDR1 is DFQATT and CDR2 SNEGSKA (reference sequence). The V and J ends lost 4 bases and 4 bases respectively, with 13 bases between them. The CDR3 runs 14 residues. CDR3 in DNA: TGCAGTGCTACCGCAAGGCCTCGTAATGAAAAACTGTTTTTT. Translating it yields CSATARPRNEKLFF.

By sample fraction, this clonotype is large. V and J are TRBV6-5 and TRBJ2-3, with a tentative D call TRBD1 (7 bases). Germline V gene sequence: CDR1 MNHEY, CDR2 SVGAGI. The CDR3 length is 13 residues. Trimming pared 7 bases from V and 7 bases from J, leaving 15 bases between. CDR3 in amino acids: CASTRQGGNTQYF. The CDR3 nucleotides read TGTGCCAGCACCAGACAGGGCGGGAATACGCAGTATTTT.

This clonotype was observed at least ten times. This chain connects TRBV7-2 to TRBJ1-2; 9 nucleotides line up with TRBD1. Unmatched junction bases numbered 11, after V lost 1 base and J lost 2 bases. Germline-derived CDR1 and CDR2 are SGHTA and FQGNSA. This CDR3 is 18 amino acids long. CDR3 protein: CASSLVAWGQGGNYGYTF. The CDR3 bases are TGTGCCAGCAGCTTAGTGGCTTGGGGACAGGGAGGGAACTATGGCTACACCTTC.

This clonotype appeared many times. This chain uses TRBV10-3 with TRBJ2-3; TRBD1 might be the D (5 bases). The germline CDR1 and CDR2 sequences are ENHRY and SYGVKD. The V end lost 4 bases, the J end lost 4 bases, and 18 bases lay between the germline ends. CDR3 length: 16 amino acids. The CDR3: CAISGLRTGGADTQYF. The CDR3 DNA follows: TGTGCCATCAGTGGGCTTAGAACAGGTGGCGCAGATACGCAGTATTTT.

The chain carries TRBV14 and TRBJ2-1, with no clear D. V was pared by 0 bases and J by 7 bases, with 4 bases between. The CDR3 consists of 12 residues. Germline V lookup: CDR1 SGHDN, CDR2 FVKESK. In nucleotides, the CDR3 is TGTGCCAGCAGCCAAGATCGTAATGAGCAGTTCTTC. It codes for CASSQDRNEQFF.

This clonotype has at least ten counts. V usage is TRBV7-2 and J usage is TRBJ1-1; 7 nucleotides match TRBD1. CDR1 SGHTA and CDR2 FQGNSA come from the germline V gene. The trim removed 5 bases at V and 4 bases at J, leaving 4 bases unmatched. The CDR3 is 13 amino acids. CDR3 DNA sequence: TGTGCCAGCAGCCGAGGGACAGTCACTGAAGCTTTCTTT. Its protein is CASSRGTVTEAFF.

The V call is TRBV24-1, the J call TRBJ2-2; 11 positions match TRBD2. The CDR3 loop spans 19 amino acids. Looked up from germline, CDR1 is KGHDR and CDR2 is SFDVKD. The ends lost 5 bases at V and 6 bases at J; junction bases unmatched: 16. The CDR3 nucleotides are TGTGCCACCAGTGTTGTTCCGGGACTAGCGGCAAAGAATCCCGGGGAGCTGTTTTTT. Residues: CATSVVPGLAAKNPGELFF.

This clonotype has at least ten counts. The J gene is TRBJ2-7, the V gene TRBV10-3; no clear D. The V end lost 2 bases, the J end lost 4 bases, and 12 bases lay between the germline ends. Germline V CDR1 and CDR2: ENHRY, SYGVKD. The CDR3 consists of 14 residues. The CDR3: CAISEVGQAYEQYF. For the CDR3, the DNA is TGTGCCATCAGTGAGGTGGGTCAGGCATACGAGCAGTACTTC.

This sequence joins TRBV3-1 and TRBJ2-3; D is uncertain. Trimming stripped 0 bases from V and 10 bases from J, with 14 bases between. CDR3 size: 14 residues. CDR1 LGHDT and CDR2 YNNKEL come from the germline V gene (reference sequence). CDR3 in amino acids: CASSQDPRPDPQYF. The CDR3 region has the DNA TGTGCCAGCAGCCAAGATCCCCGCCCGGATCCGCAGTATTTT.

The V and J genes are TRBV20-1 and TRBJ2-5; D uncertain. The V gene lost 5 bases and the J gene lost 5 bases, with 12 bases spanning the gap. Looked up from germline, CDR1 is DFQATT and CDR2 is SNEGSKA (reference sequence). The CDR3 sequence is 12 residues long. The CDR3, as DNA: TGCAGTGCTTTCTCTTCGCAGGAGACCCAGTACTTC. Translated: CSAFSSQETQYF.

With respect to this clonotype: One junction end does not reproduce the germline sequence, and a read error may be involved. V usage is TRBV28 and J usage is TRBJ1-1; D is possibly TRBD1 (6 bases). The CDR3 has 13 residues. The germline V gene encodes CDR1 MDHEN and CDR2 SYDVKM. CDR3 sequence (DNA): TGTGCCAGCAGCTCCCGGGGGCCGGGTGAAGCTTCCTTT. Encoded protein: CASSSRGPGEASF.

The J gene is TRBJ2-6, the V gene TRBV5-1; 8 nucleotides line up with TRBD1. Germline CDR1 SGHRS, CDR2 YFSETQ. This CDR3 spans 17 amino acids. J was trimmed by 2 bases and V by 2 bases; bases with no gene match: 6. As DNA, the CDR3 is TGCGCCAGCAGCTTCGCCCAGGGGGCTACTGGGGCCAACGTCCTGACTTTC. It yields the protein CASSFAQGATGANVLTF.

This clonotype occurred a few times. The DNA of the CDR3 is TGTGCCACCAGGGAACGGACTAGCGGGAGATATGAGCAGTTCTTC. It is translated as CATRERTSGRYEQFF. The rearrangement joins TRBV6-2 or TRBV6-3 to TRBJ2-1; TRBD2 aligns across 13 bases. V gave up 10 bases and J gave up 8 bases; unmatched junction bases: 11. CDR1 is MNHEY and CDR2 is SVGEGT in the germline V gene. The CDR3 consists of 15 residues.

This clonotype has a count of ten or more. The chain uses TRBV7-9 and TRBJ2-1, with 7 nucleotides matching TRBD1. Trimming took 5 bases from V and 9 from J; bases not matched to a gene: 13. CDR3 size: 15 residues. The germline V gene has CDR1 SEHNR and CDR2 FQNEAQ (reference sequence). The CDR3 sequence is CASSANRGRDGEQFF. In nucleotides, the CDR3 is TGTGCCAGCAGCGCGAACAGGGGCAGGGACGGTGAGCAGTTCTTC.

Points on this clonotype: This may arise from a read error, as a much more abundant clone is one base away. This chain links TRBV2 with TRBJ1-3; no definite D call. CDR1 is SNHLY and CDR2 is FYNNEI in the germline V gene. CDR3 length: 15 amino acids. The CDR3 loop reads CARSEVRSSGNTIYF. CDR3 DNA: TGTGCCAGAAGTGAAGTCAGGTCCTCTGGAAACACCATATATTTT.

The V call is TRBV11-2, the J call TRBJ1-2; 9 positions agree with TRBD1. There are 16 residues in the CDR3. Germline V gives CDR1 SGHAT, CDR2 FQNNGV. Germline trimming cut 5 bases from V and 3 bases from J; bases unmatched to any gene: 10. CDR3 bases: TGTGCCAGCAGCGGGAGATGGACAGGGGCTGACTATGGCTACACCTTC. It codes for CASSGRWTGADYGYTF.

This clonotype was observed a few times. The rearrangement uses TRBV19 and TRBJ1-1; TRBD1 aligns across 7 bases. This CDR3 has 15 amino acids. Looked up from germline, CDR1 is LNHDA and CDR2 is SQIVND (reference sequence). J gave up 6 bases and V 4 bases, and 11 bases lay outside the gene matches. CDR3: CASSTYRGGNPEAFF. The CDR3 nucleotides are TGTGCCAGTAGTACATACAGGGGCGGGAATCCTGAAGCTTTCTTT.

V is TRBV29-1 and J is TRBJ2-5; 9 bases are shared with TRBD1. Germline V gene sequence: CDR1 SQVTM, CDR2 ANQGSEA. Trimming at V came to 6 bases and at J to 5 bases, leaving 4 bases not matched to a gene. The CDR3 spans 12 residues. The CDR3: CSVGQGDETQYF. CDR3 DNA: TGCAGCGTGGGACAGGGTGACGAGACCCAGTACTTC.

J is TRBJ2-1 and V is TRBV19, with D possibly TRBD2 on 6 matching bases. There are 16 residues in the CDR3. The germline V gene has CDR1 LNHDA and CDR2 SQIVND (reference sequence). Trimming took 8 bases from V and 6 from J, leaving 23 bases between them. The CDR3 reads CASCYGTELPCNEQFF. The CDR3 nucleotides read TGTGCCAGTTGTTACGGGACTGAGCTCCCCTGCAATGAGCAGTTCTTC.